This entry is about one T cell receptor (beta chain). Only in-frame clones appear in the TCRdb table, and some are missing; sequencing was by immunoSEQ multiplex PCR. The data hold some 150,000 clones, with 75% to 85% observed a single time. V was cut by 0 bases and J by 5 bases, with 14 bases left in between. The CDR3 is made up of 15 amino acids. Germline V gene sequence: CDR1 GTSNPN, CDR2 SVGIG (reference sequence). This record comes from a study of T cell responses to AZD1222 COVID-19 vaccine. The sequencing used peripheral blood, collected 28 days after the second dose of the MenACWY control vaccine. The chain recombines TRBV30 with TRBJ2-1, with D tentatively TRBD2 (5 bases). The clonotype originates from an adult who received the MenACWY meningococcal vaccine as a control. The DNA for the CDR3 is TGTGCCTGGAGTGTACTTTGGACTTCCAACAATGAGCAGTTCTTC. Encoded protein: CAWSVLWTSNNEQFF.